This T cell receptor beta chain was captured by sequencing in a study of Ad26.COV2.S vaccination and SARS-CoV-2 variants. Turning to the study itself: Donor was in the COV1001 Ad26.COV2.S trial arm.

Comment on this clone: The antigen remains unidentified.

Trimming removed 5 bases from V and 6 bases from J, with 20 bases in between. CDR1 and CDR2 from the germline V gene are MDHEN and SYDVKM. The CDR3 extends over 16 amino acids. The treatment denotes: over 15 received Ad26.COV2.S at low or high dose, single or two shots; about 5 received placebo; per-sample allocation not given. Specimens were obtained on day 63 following the first vaccine or placebo injection. Boston provided a donor who was an adult aged 18-55 years. General observations from the study: Whether participants received vaccine or placebo, their non-spike TCR breadth was similar.

Method: immunoSEQ multiplex PCR; TCRdb's copy keeps in-frame clones and lacks some. The table has around 300,000 clones, approximately 90% seen once. The chain employs TRBV28 and TRBJ1-5; possibly TRBD1 for D (5 bases). This clonotype was obtained from a person between 18 and 59 years old who received the Ad26.COV2.S COVID-19 vaccine or a placebo. Here the sequenced sample was peripheral blood, taken in a trial of Ad26.COV2.S vaccine versus placebo. Here the CDR3 DNA reads TGTGCCAGCAGTCCCCTCGGTGGGGCCGAGGGTCAGCCCCAGCATTTT. Its protein is CASSPLGGAEGQPQHF.